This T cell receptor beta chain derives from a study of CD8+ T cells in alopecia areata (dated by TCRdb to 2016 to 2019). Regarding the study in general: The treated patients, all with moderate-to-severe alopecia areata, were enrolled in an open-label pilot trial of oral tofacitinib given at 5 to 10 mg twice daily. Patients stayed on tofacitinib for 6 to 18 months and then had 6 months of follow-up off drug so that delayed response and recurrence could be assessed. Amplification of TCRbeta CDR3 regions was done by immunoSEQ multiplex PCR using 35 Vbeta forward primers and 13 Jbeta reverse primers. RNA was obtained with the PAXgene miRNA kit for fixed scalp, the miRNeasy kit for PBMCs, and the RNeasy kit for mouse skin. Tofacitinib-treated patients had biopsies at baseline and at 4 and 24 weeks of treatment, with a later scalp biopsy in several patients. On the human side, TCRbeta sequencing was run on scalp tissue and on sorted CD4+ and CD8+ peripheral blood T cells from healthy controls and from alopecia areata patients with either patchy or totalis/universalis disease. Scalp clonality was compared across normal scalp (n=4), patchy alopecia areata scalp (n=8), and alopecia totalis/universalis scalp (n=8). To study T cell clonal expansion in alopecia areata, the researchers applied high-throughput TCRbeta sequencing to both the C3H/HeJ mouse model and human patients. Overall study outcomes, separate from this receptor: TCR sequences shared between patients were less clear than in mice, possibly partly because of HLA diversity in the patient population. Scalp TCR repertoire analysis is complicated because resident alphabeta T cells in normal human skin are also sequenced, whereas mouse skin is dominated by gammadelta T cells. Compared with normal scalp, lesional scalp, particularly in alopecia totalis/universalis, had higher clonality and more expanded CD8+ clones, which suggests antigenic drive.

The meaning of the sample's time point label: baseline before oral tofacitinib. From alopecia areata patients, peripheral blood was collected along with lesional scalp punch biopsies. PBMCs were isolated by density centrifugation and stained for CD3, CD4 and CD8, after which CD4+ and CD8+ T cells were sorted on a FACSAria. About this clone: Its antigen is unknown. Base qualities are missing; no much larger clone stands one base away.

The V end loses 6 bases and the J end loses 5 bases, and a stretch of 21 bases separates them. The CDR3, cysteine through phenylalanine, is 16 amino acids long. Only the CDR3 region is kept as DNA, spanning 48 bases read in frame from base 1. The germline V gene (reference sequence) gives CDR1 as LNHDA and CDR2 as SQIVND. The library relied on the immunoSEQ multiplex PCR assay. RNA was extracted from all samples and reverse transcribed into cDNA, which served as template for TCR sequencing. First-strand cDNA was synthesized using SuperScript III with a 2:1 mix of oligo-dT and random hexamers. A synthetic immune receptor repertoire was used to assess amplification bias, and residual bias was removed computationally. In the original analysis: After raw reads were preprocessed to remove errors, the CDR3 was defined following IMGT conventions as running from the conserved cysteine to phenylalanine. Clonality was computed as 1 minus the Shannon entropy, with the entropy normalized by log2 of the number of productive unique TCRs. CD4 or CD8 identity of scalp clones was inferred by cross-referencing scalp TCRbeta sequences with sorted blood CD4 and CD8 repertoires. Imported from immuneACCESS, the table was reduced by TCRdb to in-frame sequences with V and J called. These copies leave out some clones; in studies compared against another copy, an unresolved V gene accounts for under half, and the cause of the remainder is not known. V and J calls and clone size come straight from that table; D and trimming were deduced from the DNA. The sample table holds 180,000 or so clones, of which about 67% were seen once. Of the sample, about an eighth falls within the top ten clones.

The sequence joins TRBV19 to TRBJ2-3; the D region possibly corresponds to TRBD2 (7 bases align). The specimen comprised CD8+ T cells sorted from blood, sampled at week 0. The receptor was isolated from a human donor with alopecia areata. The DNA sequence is TGTGCCAGTAGGTCGTCGATCGGGGGGCCGAGAGATACGCAGTATTTT. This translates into CASRSSIGGPRDTQYF.